The T cell receptor beta chain described here comes from a study of OX40 agonist ivuxolimab in advanced cancers. Study summary: Eligibility admitted prior anti-PD-1, anti-PD-L1 or anti-CTLA-4 therapy; around 42% had some. Partial responses were achieved by three patients, one with hepatocellular carcinoma and two with cutaneous melanoma.

TCRdb's table, derived via immunoSEQ multiplex PCR, lists solely in-frame clones and lacks some. The sample has 75,000 to 90,000 clones; roughly 90% are singletons. Broader study findings: Both CD4+ and CD8+ T cell populations in blood had undergone clonal expansion by week 6 at 0.1 to 3.0 mg/kg. CD8+ T cells (on average) carried more expanded clones than CD4+ T cells.

The CDR3 is made up of 15 amino acids. In germline, CDR1 is KGHSH, CDR2 LQKENI. The V end lost 1 base, the J end lost 2 bases, and 12 bases lay between the germline ends. Comment on this clone: Its target is not known.

Sequenced material: CD4+ or CD8+ T cells sorted from blood, taken in a trial of the OX40 agonist ivuxolimab. The receptor was derived from an adult with an advanced solid tumor such as melanoma, head and neck, liver or kidney cancer. V and J are TRBV18 and TRBJ2-7, with D possibly TRBD1 on 5 matching bases. This CDR3 is CASSPLQVSPYEQYF. The CDR3 DNA sequence: TGTGCCAGCTCACCACTACAGGTCTCCCCCTACGAGCAGTACTTC.